These T cell receptor beta chains were read from a single sample in a study of blood T cell repertoires in COVID-19. Clones were read by immunoSEQ multiplex PCR, and TCRdb kept only the in-frame ones, dropping some. The data show tens of thousands of clones, with around four fifths seen just once and 10% to 15% held by the top ten. The sequencing sample was made of peripheral blood. The receptors derive from a human donor in a cohort sampled during active COVID-19. CDR3s include the opening cysteine and the closing phenylalanine or tryptophan. Each record gives: CDR3 length, V gene, D gene, clone size, J gene, CDR3 protein, CDR3 DNA. D genes are given only for firm matches. Size values are once, few and many counts, or a class for expanded clones, and some rows have none.

17,TRBV19,TRBD1,NA,TRBJ2-3,CASMQHTLRGRTDTQYF,TGTGCCAGTATGCAGCATACACTCAGGGGGCGCACAGATACGCAGTATTTT
16,TRBV7-2,NA,NA,TRBJ2-3,CASSSRDTGSTDTQYF,TGTGCCAGCAGCTCGAGGGACACTGGAAGCACAGATACGCAGTATTTT
14,TRBV5-6,NA,NA,TRBJ1-2,CASSPDIYEISYTF,TGTGCCAGCAGTCCAGACATTTACGAGATAAGCTACACCTTC
16,TRBV7-9,NA,NA,TRBJ2-2,CASSPFAQGNTGELFF,TGTGCCAGCAGCCCGTTCGCCCAGGGGAACACCGGGGAGCTGTTTTTT
15,TRBV19,TRBD1,NA,TRBJ1-5,CASSSGQGNNQPQHF,TGTGCCAGTAGTTCAGGACAGGGCAACAATCAGCCCCAGCATTTT
14,TRBV6-5,TRBD1,NA,TRBJ2-7,CASRSGQDNHEQYF,TGTGCCAGCAGATCGGGACAGGACAACCACGAGCAGTACTTC
15,TRBV3-1/TRBV3-2,NA,NA,TRBJ2-5,CASSQGGRQRETQYF,TGTGCCAGCAGCCAAGGGGGCAGACAAAGGGAGACCCAGTACTTC
17,TRBV4-1,NA,NA,TRBJ2-1,CASSSGVRAGSYNEQFF,TGCGCCAGCAGCTCAGGGGTACGGGCAGGGTCCTACAATGAGCAGTTCTTC
17,TRBV6-1,NA,NA,TRBJ2-1,CASSEWGVGGNYNEQFF,TGTGCCAGCAGTGAATGGGGAGTCGGGGGTAACTACAATGAGCAGTTCTTC
13,TRBV5-1,NA,NA,TRBJ2-1,CASSLVLTSEQFF,TGCGCCAGCAGCTTGGTCCTTACTAGTGAGCAGTTCTTC
14,TRBV3-1/TRBV3-2,NA,NA,TRBJ2-2,CASSHERGSGELFF,TGTGCCAGCAGCCATGAACGGGGAAGCGGGGAGCTGTTTTTT
19,TRBV10-3,NA,few,TRBJ2-6,CAISESRKPRGFGANVLTF,TGTGCCATCAGTGAGTCCCGAAAACCAAGGGGATTCGGGGCCAACGTCCTGACTTTC
15,TRBV7-6,NA,NA,TRBJ2-5,CASSAIEPDTGYQYF,TGTGCCAGCAGCGCCATCGAGCCCGACACAGGGTACCAGTACTTC
19,TRBV4-2,NA,NA,TRBJ2-5,CASSRRVGHGRATQETQYF,TGTGCCAGCAGCCGAAGGGTGGGCCACGGGCGGGCGACCCAAGAGACCCAGTACTTC
16,TRBV3-1/TRBV3-2,TRBD2,few,TRBJ2-7,CASSQTPTSGTYEQYF,TGTGCCAGCAGCCAAACCCCCACTAGCGGAACCTACGAGCAGTACTTC
16,TRBV24-1,TRBD2,NA,TRBJ2-5,CATSQGTSGGLETQYF,TGTGCCACCTCTCAAGGAACTAGCGGGGGGTTGGAGACCCAGTACTTC
16,TRBV7-9,TRBD1,NA,TRBJ2-3,CASSFLGQGTEDTQYF,TGTGCCAGCAGCTTTCTGGGACAGGGGACTGAAGATACGCAGTATTTT
18,TRBV6-4,NA,few,TRBJ1-5,CASSDVISAQGGDQPQHF,TGTGCCAGCAGTGACGTAATAAGTGCGCAGGGCGGGGATCAGCCCCAGCATTTT
14,TRBV5-1,TRBD2,NA,TRBJ2-5,CASSPAGGPQTQYF,TGCGCCAGCAGCCCAGCGGGGGGGCCACAGACCCAGTACTTC
16,TRBV5-1,TRBD2,NA,TRBJ2-5,CASSRMASGGQETQYF,TGCGCCAGCAGCCGGATGGCTAGCGGGGGGCAGGAGACCCAGTACTTC
14,TRBV19,NA,NA,TRBJ1-2,CASSSGRGNYGYTF,TGTGCCAGTAGTTCCGGCAGGGGAAACTATGGCTACACCTTC
11,TRBV5-3,NA,NA,TRBJ2-3,CARSSSDTQYF,TGTGCCAGAAGCTCCAGTGATACGCAGTATTTT
17,TRBV4-2,NA,NA,TRBJ2-1,CASSQHESGNSDNEQFF,TGTGCCAGCAGCCAACACGAGTCAGGCAACTCCGACAATGAGCAGTTCTTC
15,TRBV6-5,TRBD1,NA,TRBJ2-2,CASRRQGVVSGELFF,TGTGCCAGCCGAAGACAGGGTGTGGTGTCCGGGGAGCTGTTTTTT
15,TRBV23-1,NA,NA,TRBJ1-2,CASSRGKGHGYGYTF,TGCGCCAGCAGTCGGGGTAAGGGGCACGGCTATGGCTACACCTTC
16,TRBV5-1,TRBD1,NA,TRBJ1-2,CASSWGDREVDYGYTF,TGCGCCAGCAGCTGGGGGGACAGGGAGGTTGACTATGGCTACACCTTC
18,TRBV19,TRBD1,NA,TRBJ2-6,CASSHWTGDSSGANVLTF,TGTGCCAGTAGCCATTGGACAGGTGATAGCTCTGGGGCCAACGTCCTGACTTTC
15,TRBV5-4,TRBD1,NA,TRBJ2-2,CASSLEGARVGELFF,TGTGCCAGCAGCTTGGAGGGGGCACGGGTCGGGGAGCTGTTTTTT
15,TRBV7-9,NA,NA,TRBJ2-5,CASSLDAAGGGTQYF,TGTGCCAGCAGCTTAGACGCAGCGGGCGGAGGGACCCAGTACTTC
14,TRBV10-1,TRBD2,few,TRBJ2-3,CASSESLAGDTQYF,TGCGCCAGCAGTGAGTCACTAGCGGGAGATACGCAGTATTTT
12,TRBV12-3/TRBV12-4,NA,NA,TRBJ1-4,CASSPNMEKLFF,TGTGCCAGCAGCCCCAACATGGAAAAACTGTTTTTT
16,TRBV14,NA,NA,TRBJ1-6,CASSHLTSSYNSPLHF,TGTGCCAGCAGCCACCTCACTAGCTCCTATAATTCACCCCTCCACTTT
17,TRBV19,TRBD2,NA,TRBJ2-3,CASSIGLTSGERATQYF,TGTGCCAGTAGTATCGGCTTGACTAGCGGGGAGAGGGCTACGCAGTATTTT
15,TRBV4-1,TRBD1,few,TRBJ1-6,CASSQHQGDNSPLHF,TGCGCCAGCAGCCAACACCAGGGGGATAATTCACCCCTCCACTTT
13,TRBV29-1,NA,few,TRBJ1-6,CSAGEAHNSPLHF,TGCAGCGCTGGGGAGGCTCATAATTCACCCCTCCACTTT
17,TRBV7-9,NA,NA,TRBJ2-1,CASRLPEGRKAYNEQFF,TGTGCCAGCAGGCTGCCGGAGGGCCGAAAAGCGTACAATGAGCAGTTCTTC
14,TRBV5-1,NA,NA,TRBJ1-1,CASSLEGPDTEAFF,TGCGCCAGCAGCCTCGAGGGCCCGGACACTGAAGCTTTCTTT
13,TRBV27,NA,NA,TRBJ1-2,CASSIGQLYGYTF,TGTGCCAGCAGTATCGGACAGCTTTATGGCTACACCTTC
14,TRBV28,NA,once,TRBJ2-1,CASIPLDRNNEQFF,TGTGCCAGCATCCCTCTGGACAGAAACAATGAGCAGTTCTTC
13,TRBV19,TRBD2,NA,TRBJ2-3,CASSAGTKNTQYF,TGTGCCAGTAGTGCCGGGACTAAAAATACGCAGTATTTT